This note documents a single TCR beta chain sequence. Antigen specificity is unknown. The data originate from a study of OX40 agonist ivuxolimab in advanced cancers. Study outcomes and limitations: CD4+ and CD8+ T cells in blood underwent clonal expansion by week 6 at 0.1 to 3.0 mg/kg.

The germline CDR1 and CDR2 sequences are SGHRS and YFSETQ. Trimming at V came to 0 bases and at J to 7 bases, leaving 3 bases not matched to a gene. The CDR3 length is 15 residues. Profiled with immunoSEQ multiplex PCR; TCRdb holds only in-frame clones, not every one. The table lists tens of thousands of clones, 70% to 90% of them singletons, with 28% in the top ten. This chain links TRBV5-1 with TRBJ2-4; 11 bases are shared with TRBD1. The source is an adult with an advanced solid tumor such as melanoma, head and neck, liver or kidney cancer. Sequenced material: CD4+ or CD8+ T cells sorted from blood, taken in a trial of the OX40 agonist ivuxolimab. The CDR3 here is CASSLARDRGNIQYF. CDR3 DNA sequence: TGCGCCAGCAGCTTGGCCCGGGACAGGGGGAACATTCAGTACTTC.